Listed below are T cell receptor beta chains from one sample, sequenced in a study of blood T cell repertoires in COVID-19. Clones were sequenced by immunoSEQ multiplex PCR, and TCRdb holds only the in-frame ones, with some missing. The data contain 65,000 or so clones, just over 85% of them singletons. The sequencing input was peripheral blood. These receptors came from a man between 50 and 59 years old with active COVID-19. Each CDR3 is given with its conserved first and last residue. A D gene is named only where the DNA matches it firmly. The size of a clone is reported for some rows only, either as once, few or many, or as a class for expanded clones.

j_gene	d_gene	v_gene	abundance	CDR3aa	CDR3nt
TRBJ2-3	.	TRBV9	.	CASSVDGGGSSTDTQYF	TGTGCCAGCAGCGTAGACGGCGGAGGCTCTAGCACAGATACGCAGTATTTT
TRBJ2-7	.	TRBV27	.	CASSLGLEQYF	TGTGCCAGCAGCCTAGGTCTTGAGCAGTACTTC
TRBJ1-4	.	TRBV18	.	CASSPLATNEKLFF	TGTGCCAGCTCACCACTAGCAACTAATGAAAAACTGTTTTTT
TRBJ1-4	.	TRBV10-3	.	CAISESGQGLGEKLFF	TGTGCCATCAGTGAGTCTGGTCAGGGCTTGGGTGAAAAACTGTTTTTT
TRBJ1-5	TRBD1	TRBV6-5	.	CASSMDRASNQPQHF	TGTGCCAGCAGTATGGACAGGGCCAGCAATCAGCCCCAGCATTTT
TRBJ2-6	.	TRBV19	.	CASRSGSGANVLTF	TGTGCCAGTAGGTCAGGGTCTGGGGCCAACGTCCTGACTTTC
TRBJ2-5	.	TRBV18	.	CASSRTDQETQYF	TGTGCCAGCTCACGGACAGACCAAGAGACCCAGTACTTC
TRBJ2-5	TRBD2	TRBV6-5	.	CATERGAQETQYF	TGTGCCACCGAGCGGGGAGCTCAAGAGACCCAGTACTTC
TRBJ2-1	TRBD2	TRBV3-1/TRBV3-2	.	CASSRTLAGGYERAYNEQFF	TGTGCCAGCAGCCGTACACTAGCGGGGGGATACGAACGAGCCTACAATGAGCAGTTCTTC
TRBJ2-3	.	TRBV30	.	CAWSGVDSTDTQYF	TGTGCCTGGAGCGGGGTGGATAGCACAGATACGCAGTATTTT
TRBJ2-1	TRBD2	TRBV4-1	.	CASSQLAGGGGLDEQFF	TGCGCCAGCAGCCAACTGGCCGGGGGCGGGGGGCTCGATGAGCAGTTCTTC
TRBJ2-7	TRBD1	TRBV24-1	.	CATSGDYGQGDEQYF	TGTGCCACCAGTGGAGATTACGGACAGGGAGACGAGCAGTACTTC
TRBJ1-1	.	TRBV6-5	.	CASSPPRGTQGAFF	TGTGCCAGCAGTCCGCCCCGGGGGACCCAAGGAGCTTTCTTT
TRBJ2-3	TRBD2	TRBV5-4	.	CASSAAPGTSGGSAQYF	TGTGCCAGCAGCGCGGCCCCCGGGACTAGCGGGGGTTCAGCGCAGTATTTT
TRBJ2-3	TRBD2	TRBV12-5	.	CATGLDGDTQYF	TGTGCTACCGGACTAGATGGGGATACGCAGTATTTT
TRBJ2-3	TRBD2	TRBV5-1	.	CASSLELAGTSTDTQYF	TGCGCCAGCAGCTTGGAGCTAGCGGGTACTAGCACAGATACGCAGTATTTT
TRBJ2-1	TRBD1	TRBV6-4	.	CASSMGQGARNEQFF	TGTGCCAGCAGTATGGGACAGGGGGCGCGCAATGAGCAGTTCTTC
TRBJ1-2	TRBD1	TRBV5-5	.	CASSLATGGGYGYTF	TGTGCCAGCAGCTTGGCGACAGGGGGAGGTTATGGCTACACCTTC
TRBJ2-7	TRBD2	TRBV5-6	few	CASSSLGGAAYEQYF	TGTGCCAGCAGCTCCTTGGGAGGGGCCGCCTACGAGCAGTACTTC
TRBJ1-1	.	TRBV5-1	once	CASSSRLNTEAFF	TGCGCCAGCAGCTCCAGATTGAACACTGAAGCTTTCTTT
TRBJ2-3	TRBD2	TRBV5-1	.	CASSLPSPGLAIDTQYF	TGCGCCAGCAGCTTGCCTTCGCCGGGACTAGCAATAGATACGCAGTATTTT
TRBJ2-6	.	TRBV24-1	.	CATARPGANVLTF	TGTGCCACAGCGAGGCCTGGGGCCAACGTCCTGACTTTC
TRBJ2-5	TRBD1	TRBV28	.	CASSSWPGQGKQETQYF	TGTGCCAGCAGTTCCTGGCCGGGACAGGGAAAGCAAGAGACCCAGTACTTC
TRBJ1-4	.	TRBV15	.	CATSRGFGGATNEKLFF	TGTGCCACCAGCAGAGGATTTGGGGGGGCAACTAATGAAAAACTGTTTTTT
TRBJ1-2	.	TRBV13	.	CASSLIGQGSDGYTF	TGTGCCAGCAGCTTAATAGGGCAGGGGTCTGATGGCTACACCTTC
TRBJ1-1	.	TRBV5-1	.	CASSEGNTEAFF	TGCGCCAGCAGCGAGGGGAACACTGAAGCTTTCTTT
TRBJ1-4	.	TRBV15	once	CATSRDFLEGEKLFF	TGTGCCACCAGCAGAGATTTTCTCGAGGGCGAAAAACTGTTTTTT
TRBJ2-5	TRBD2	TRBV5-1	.	CASSPPELAGSQETQYF	TGCGCCAGCAGCCCTCCGGAACTAGCGGGGTCACAAGAGACCCAGTACTTC